This paragraph reports one T cell receptor beta chain. Its antigen remains unknown. Here immunoSEQ multiplex PCR was the method, and the copy in TCRdb shows in-frame clones only, minus some. The data show about 180,000 clones, with about 90% seen just once and 4.3% held by the top ten. Germline CDR1 and CDR2: MDHEN and SYDVKM. The CDR3 sequence is 16 residues long. V was pared by 5 bases and J by 2 bases, with 9 bases of the junction left unmatched. The data were taken from a study of T cell responses to AZD1222 COVID-19 vaccine. General study findings and limits: Repertoire samples came only from after the peak T cell response. Most donors were white British, females outnumbered males, and clonal diversity was possibly underestimated. Baseline serology detected seropositivity in only a handful of AZD1222 recipients. Spike-spanning, vaccine-associated CD4 TCRs were dominant at 160-218 and 743-854.

This sequence was found in an adult who received the MenACWY meningococcal vaccine as a control. This chain joins TRBV28 and TRBJ2-1, with TRBD1 matching 7 bases. The sample consisted of peripheral blood, taken 28 days after the second dose of the MenACWY control vaccine. CDR3 sequence reads: CASSGVTGSPYNEQFF. The CDR3 bases are TGTGCCAGCAGTGGGGTGACAGGGTCCCCCTACAATGAGCAGTTCTTC. The full variable domain, with the rest looked up from reference TRBV28 and TRBJ2-1, is DVKVTQSSRYLVKRTGEKVFLECVQDMDHENMFWYRQDPGLGLRLIYFSYDVKMKEKGDIPEGYSVSREKKERFSLILESASTNQTSMYLCASSGVTGSPYNEQFFGPGTRLTVL.